This T cell receptor beta chain was sequenced in a study of cytotoxic CD8 clonotypes in ibrutinib-treated CLL. Some clones are missing from TCRdb's copy, which holds only in-frame ones; the method was immunoSEQ multiplex PCR. The sample yields more than 300,000 clones, around four fifths seen once. The CDR3 is 14 residues long. CDR1 and CDR2 (germline): SGHTA, FQGNSA. The germline V and J ends were trimmed by 2 bases and 6 bases, with 13 bases remaining between them. The rearrangement uses TRBV7-2 and TRBJ1-1, with a possible D match to TRBD1 (5 bases). Source: PBMCs, taken before ibrutinib treatment. The receptor was derived from a human donor with chronic lymphocytic leukemia. The CDR3 nucleotides are TGTGCCAGCAGCTTACAGGGTTCGATCTCTGAAGCTTTCTTT. Amino acids: CASSLQGSISEAFF.